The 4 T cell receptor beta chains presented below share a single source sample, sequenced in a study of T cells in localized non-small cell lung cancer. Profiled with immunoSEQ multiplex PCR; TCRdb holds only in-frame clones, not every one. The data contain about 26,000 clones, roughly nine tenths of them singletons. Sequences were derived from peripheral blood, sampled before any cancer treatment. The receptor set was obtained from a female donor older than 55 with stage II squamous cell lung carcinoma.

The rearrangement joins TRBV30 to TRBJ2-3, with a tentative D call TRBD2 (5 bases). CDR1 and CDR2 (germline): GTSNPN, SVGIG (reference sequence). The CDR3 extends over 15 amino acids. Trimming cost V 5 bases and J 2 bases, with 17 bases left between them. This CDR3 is CAWWSGLSPTDTQYF. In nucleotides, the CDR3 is TGTGCCTGGTGGTCCGGACTTTCACCCACAGATACGCAGTATTTT.

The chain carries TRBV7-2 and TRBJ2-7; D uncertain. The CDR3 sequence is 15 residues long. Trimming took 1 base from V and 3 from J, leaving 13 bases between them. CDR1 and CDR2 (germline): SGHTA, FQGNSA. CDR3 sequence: CASSLDRGIYYEQYF. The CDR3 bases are TGTGCCAGCAGCTTAGATCGAGGTATCTACTACGAGCAGTACTTC.

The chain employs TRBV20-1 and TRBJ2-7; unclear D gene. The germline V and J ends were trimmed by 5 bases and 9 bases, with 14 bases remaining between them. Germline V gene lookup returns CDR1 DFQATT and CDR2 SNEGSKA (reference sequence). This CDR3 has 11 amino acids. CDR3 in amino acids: CSAPPTLGQYF. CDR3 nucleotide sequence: TGCAGTGCTCCCCCGACCCTGGGGCAGTACTTC.

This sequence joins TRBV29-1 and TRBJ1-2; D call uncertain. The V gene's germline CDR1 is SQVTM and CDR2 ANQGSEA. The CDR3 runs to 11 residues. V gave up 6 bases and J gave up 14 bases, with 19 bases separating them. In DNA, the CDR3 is TGCAGCGTGGCGGCCGGGGAGTTAGGGACCTTC. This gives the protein CSVAAGELGTF.